The rows below give T cell receptor beta chains drawn from one sample of a study of CD8+CD57+ T cells in acquired aplastic anemia. TCRdb itself ran the reads through MiXCR, one entry per CDR3 protein. The sample includes about 160,000 distinct CDR3 sequences, just under 45% of them seen just once. The specimen sequenced was sorted CD4+, CD8+, or CD8+CD57+ T cells (not recorded which) from PBMCs. Receptors originate from a human donor in good health. Both conserved end residues are part of each CDR3. D genes are given only for firm matches. Size tells how often a clone was seen (once, few, many) or the class of an expanded clone, and some rows leave it out.

J | D | V | size | DNA | CDR3
TRBJ2-1 | TRBD1 | TRBV19 | NA | TGTGCCAGTAGGAGGACAGGCGGAAAAAACAATGAGCAGTTCTTC | CASRRTGGKNNEQFF
TRBJ2-3 | NA | TRBV24-1 | NA | TGTGCCACCAGTGAATGGGCACTGGGGGCAGATACGCAGTATTTT | CATSEWALGADTQYF
TRBJ1-1 | NA | TRBV11-2 | few | TGTGCCAGCAGCTTAGATTCTAGGGTAACGGCTTTCTTT | CASSLDSRVTAFF
TRBJ1-1 | NA | TRBV20-1 | many | TGCAGTATACCAAGGCTGGGGAAAGCTTTCTTT | CSIPRLGKAFF
TRBJ2-1 | NA | TRBV2 | NA | TGTGCCAGCAGAGGACAGAAGCAGTTCTTC | CASRGQKQFF
TRBJ2-3 | NA | TRBV18 | few | TGTGCCAGCTCACCCCCCGTGGGAGCAGATACGCAGTATTTT | CASSPPVGADTQYF
TRBJ2-5 | TRBD2 | TRBV24-1 | NA | TGTGCCACCAGTGATAAGGGACTAGCGGGAGAGAGGGAGACCCAGTACTTC | CATSDKGLAGERETQYF
TRBJ2-2 | TRBD2 | TRBV20-1 | NA | TGCAGTGCTAGACTAGCGGGAGGGGACACCGGGGAGCTGTTTTTT | CSARLAGGDTGELFF
TRBJ2-1 | TRBD2 | TRBV2 | many | TGTGCCAGCAGTGAAGCGTCGGGACTAGCGGTTGGCGAGCAGTTCTTC | CASSEASGLAVGEQFF
TRBJ2-7 | TRBD2 | TRBV6-1 | NA | TGTGCCAGCACCCTTGAGACTAGCGGCGGATACGAGCAGTACTTC | CASTLETSGGYEQYF
TRBJ1-1 | TRBD1 | TRBV11-3 | NA | TGTGCCAGCAGCTTCTCAGGGGGGATGAACACTGAAGCTTTCTTT | CASSFSGGMNTEAFF
TRBJ1-2 | TRBD1 | TRBV4-2 | few | TGTGCCAGCAGCGGGACAGGGACTCTCTATGGCTACACCTTC | CASSGTGTLYGYTF
TRBJ1-5 | NA | TRBV4-1 | NA | TGCGCCAGCAGCCCACAACAGGAAAATCAGCCCCAGCATTTT | CASSPQQENQPQHF
TRBJ2-5 | TRBD2 | TRBV11-2 | NA | TGTGCCAGCAGCCTCGGAGTGGGGACTAGCGGCTTGTACTTC | CASSLGVGTSGLYF
TRBJ2-2 | TRBD2 | TRBV7-2 | many | TGTGCCAGCAGCTTAGTTCTAGCGGGGGGCGCGAACACCGGGGAGCTGTTTTTT | CASSLVLAGGANTGELFF
TRBJ2-1 | NA | TRBV24-1 | NA | TGTGCCACCAGTGATCAAACGCACTCCTACAATGAGCAGTTCTTC | CATSDQTHSYNEQFF
TRBJ2-1 | NA | TRBV19 | many | TGTGCCAGTAGTCCTAGTAGCCATGAGCAGTTCTTC | CASSPSSHEQFF
TRBJ2-3 | TRBD2 | TRBV20-1 | many | TGCAGTGCCATGGTTGGGACTAGCGGGACAGATACGCAGTATTTT | CSAMVGTSGTDTQYF
TRBJ2-7 | NA | TRBV9 | NA | TGTGCCAGCAGCGTAACCGACGGCGACTACGAGCAGTACTTC | CASSVTDGDYEQYF
TRBJ1-6 | TRBD1 | TRBV27 | many | TGTGCCAGCAGGGGCAGGGACAGGAGTGCTTCACCCCTCCACTTT | CASRGRDRSASPLHF
TRBJ2-1 | NA | TRBV20-1 | many | TGCAGTGCTAGTAGAAGCAATGGCGAGCAGTTCTTC | CSASRSNGEQFF
TRBJ2-1 | TRBD2 | TRBV5-4 | NA | TGTGCCAGCAGCTTGGCCCAGCGGGATATACATAGCAATGAGCAGTTCTTC | CASSLAQRDIHSNEQFF
TRBJ2-7 | TRBD2 | TRBV6-6 | few | TGTGCCAGCAGTTACTCGTTGATGACTAGCGGGGGGTGGGAGCAGTACTTC | CASSYSLMTSGGWEQYF
TRBJ1-1 | NA | TRBV24-1 | NA | TGTGCCACCAGTGATTTTTTATCAGATGAAGCTTTCTTT | CATSDFLSDEAFF
TRBJ2-1 | NA | TRBV19 | many | TGTGCCAGTAGTAGGGGGTTTTCCTACAATGAGCAGTTCTTC | CASSRGFSYNEQFF
TRBJ1-5 | NA | TRBV20-1 | NA | TGCAGTGCTAGAGAAGGTGTTCAGCCCCAGCATTTT | CSAREGVQPQHF
TRBJ1-2 | NA | TRBV6-1 | NA | TGTGCCAGCAGTGTCCCATGGGACTATGGCTACACCTTC | CASSVPWDYGYTF
TRBJ1-1 | NA | TRBV19 | many | TGTGCCAGTAGTATACCTCTTTATGGGGGGCGGAACACTGAAGCTTTCTTT | CASSIPLYGGRNTEAFF
TRBJ2-7 | NA | TRBV20-1 | NA | TGCAGTGCTACACCCCTCTACGAGCAGTACTTC | CSATPLYEQYF
TRBJ1-5 | NA | TRBV4-3 | NA | TGCGCCAGCAGCCAAGACTTAGGTAGCCAGCCCCAGCATTTT | CASSQDLGSQPQHF
TRBJ1-1 | NA | TRBV2 | NA | TGTGCCAGCAGTGAAAAGGCTCGGGGCTGGGACACTGAAGCTTTCTTT | CASSEKARGWDTEAFF
TRBJ2-1 | NA | TRBV5-4 | few | TGTGCCAGCAGCTTGGATCCGGGATCCTACAATGAGCAGTTCTTC | CASSLDPGSYNEQFF
TRBJ1-1 | TRBD1 | TRBV2 | NA | TGTGCCAGCACCCAGACGGACAGGGTAACCGTTGAAGCTTTCTTT | CASTQTDRVTVEAFF
TRBJ1-1 | NA | TRBV20-1 | NA | TGCAGTGCTAGAGGAGGGGGGCGCGACACTGAAGCTTTCTTT | CSARGGGRDTEAFF
TRBJ2-3 | NA | TRBV29-1 | NA | TGCAGCGTTGTAGCTGGAGGCACAGATACGCAGTATTTT | CSVVAGGTDTQYF
TRBJ1-4 | NA | TRBV29-1 | many | TGCAGCGTTGATTTCGGTCTAGGAGAAAAACTGTTTTTT | CSVDFGLGEKLFF